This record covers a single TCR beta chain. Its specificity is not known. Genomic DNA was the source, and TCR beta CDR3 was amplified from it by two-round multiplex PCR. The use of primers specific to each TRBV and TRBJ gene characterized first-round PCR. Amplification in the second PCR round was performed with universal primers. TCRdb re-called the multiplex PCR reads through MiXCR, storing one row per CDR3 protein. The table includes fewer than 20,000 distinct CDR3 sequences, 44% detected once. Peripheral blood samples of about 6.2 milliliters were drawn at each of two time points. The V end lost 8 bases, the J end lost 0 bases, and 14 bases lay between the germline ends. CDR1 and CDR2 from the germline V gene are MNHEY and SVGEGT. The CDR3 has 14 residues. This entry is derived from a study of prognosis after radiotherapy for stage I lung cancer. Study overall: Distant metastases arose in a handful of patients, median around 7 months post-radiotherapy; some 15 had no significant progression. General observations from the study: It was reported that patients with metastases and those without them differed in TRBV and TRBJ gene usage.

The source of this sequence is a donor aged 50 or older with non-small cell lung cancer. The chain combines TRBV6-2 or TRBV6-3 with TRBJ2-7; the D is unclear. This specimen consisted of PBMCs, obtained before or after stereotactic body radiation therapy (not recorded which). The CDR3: CASSYQRTSYEQYF. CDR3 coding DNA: TGTGCCAGCTCCTACCAGCGAACCTCCTACGAGCAGTACTTC.